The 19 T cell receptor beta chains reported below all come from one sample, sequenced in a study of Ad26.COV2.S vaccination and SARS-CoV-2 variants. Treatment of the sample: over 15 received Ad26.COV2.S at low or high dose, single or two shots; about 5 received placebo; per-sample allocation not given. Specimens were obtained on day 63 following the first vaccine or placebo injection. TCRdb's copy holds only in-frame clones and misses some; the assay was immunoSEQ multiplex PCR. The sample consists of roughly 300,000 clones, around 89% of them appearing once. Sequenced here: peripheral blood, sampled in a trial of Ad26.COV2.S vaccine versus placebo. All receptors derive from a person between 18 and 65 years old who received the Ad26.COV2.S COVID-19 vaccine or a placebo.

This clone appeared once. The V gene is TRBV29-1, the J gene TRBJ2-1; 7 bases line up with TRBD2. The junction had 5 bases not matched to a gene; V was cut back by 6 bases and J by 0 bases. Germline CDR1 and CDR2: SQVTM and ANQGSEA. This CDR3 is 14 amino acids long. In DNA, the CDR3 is TGCAGCGTCCCACGGGAGGTCTCCTACAATGAGCAGTTCTTC. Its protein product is CSVPREVSYNEQFF.

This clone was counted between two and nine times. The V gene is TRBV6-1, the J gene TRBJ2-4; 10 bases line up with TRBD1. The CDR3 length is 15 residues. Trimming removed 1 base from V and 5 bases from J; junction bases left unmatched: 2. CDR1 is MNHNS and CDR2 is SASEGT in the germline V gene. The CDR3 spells CASSEVGTGENIQYF. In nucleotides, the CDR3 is TGTGCCAGCAGTGAAGTGGGGACAGGGGAAAACATTCAGTACTTC.

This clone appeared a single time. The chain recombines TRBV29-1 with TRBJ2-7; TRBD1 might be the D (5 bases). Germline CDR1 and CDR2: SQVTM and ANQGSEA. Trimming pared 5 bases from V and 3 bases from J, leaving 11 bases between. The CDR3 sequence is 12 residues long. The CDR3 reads CSVSKDSYEQYF. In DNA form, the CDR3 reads TGCAGCGTTTCCAAAGACAGCTACGAGCAGTACTTC.

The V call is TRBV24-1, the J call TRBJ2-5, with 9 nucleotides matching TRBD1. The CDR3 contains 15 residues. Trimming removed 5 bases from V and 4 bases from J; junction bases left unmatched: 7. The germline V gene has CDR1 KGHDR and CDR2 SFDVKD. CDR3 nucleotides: TGTGCCACCAGTGGGTGGGACAGGGAAGGAGAGACCCAGTACTTC. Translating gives CATSGWDREGETQYF.

CDR3 sequence reads: CASSSTGADTQYF. CDR3 DNA: TGTGCCAGCAGTTCTACAGGGGCAGATACGCAGTATTTT. V and J are TRBV12-3 or TRBV12-4 and TRBJ2-3; 7 bases map to TRBD1. This CDR3 has 13 amino acids. V shed 4 bases and J 4 bases; nucleotides not matched to a gene: 2.

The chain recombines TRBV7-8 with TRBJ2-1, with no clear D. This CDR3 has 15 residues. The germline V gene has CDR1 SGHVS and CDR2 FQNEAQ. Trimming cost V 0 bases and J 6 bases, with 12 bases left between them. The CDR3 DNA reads TGTGCCAGCAGCTTAGCCTCTCTTCGGGCCAATGAGCAGTTCTTC. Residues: CASSLASLRANEQFF.

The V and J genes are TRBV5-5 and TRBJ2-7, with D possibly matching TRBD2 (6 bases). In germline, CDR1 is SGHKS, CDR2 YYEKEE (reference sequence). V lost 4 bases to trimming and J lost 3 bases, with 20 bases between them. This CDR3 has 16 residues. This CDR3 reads CASSPRRGANHYEQYF. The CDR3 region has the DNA TGTGCCAGCAGCCCCCGGCGGGGTGCCAACCACTACGAGCAGTACTTC.

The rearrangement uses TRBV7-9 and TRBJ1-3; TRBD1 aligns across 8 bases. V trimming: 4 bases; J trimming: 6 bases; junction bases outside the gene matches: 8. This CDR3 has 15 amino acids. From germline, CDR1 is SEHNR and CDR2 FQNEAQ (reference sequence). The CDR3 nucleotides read TGTGCCAGCAGCTCTAGTCAGGGGGCCGCAAACACCATATATTTT. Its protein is CASSSSQGAANTIYF. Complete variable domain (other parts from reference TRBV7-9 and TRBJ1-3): DTGVSQNPRHKITKRGQNVTFRCDPISEHNRLYWYRQTLGQGPEFLTYFQNEAQLEKSRLLSDRFSAERPKGSFSTLEIQRTEQGDSAMYLCASSSSQGAANTIYFGEGSWLTVV.

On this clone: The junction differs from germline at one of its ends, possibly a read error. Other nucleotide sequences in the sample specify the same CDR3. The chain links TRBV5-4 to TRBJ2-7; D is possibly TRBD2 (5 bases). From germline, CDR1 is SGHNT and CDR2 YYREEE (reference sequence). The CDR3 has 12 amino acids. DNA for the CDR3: TGTGCCAGTAGCTTTCCGACTACCGAGCAGTACTTC. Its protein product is CASSFPTTEQYF.

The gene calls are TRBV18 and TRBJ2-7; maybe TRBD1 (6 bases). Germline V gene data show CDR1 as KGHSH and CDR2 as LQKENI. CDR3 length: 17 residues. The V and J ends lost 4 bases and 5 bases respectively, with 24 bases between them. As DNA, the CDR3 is TGTGCCAGCTCACGAGGGATTGGGGCAGGGGAAAGAGACGAGCAGTACTTC. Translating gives CASSRGIGAGERDEQYF.

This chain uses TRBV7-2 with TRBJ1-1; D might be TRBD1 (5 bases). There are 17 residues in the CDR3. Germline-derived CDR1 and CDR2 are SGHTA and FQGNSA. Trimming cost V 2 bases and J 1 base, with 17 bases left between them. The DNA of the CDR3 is TGTGCCAGCAGCTTAAGGCTGGTGGGGGGATCGAACACTGAAGCTTTCTTT. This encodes CASSLRLVGGSNTEAFF.

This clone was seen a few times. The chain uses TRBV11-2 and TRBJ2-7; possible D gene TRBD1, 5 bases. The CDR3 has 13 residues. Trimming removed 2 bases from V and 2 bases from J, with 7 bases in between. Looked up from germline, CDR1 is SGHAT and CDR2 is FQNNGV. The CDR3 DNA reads TGTGCCAGCAGCTTATCAGGGACCTACGAGCAGTACTTC. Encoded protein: CASSLSGTYEQYF.

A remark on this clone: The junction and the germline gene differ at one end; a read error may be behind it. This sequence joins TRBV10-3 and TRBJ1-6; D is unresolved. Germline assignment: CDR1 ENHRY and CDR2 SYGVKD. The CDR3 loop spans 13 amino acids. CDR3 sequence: CGVRFGWDSPLHF. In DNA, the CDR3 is TGCGGGGTGAGGTTCGGGTGGGATTCACCCCTCCACTTT.

The CDR3 loop is CASTVQENYNSPLHF. The CDR3 nucleotides read TGCGCCAGCACCGTCCAGGAGAATTATAATTCACCCCTCCACTTT. The chain carries TRBV10-2 and TRBJ1-6; no firm D call. The CDR3 length is 15 residues. Germline values: CDR1 WSHSY, CDR2 SAAADI. V was clipped by 7 bases and J by 4 bases, with 14 bases between them.

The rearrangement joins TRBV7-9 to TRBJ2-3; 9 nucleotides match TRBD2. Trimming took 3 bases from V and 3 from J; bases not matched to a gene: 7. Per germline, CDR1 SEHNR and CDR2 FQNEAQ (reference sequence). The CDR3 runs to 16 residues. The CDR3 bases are TGTGCCAGCAGCTTGAGGCTAGCGGGAAGTACAGATACGCAGTATTTT. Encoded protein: CASSLRLAGSTDTQYF.

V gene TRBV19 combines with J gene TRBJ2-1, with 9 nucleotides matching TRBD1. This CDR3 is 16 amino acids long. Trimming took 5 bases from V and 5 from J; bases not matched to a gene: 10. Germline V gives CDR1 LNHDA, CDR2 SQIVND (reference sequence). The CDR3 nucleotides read TGTGCCAGTAGTTCCCTAACAGGGGGCGTCAACAATGAGCAGTTCTTC. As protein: CASSSLTGGVNNEQFF.

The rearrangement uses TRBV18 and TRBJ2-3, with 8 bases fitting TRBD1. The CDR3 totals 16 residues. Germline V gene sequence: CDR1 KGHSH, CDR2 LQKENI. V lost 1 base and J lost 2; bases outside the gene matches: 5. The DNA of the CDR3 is TGTGCCAGCTCACCACGACAGGGGCTATACACAGATACGCAGTATTTT. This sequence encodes CASSPRQGLYTDTQYF.

Here the CDR3 DNA reads TGCGCCAGCAGCCAAGAGGAAGCGGGGTTACACTATGGCTACACCTTC. Its translation: CASSQEEAGLHYGYTF. The chain couples TRBV4-3 to TRBJ1-2; D unresolved. This CDR3 region has 16 residues. The germline CDR1 and CDR2 sequences are LGHNA and YSLEER. V was pared by 0 bases and J by 3 bases, with 14 bases between.

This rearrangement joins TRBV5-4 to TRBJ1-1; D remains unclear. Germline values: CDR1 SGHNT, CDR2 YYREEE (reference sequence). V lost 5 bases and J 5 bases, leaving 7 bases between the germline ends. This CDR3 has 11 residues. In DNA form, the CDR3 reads TGTGCCAGCAGTTCCCATACTGAAGCTTTCTTT. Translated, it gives CASSSHTEAFF.